The next 15 T cell receptor beta chains were all read from a single sample in a study of T-cell memory formation after mild COVID-19. TCRdb reprocessed the 5' RACE reads via MiXCR and lists one record per CDR3 protein. Of over 130,000 distinct CDR3 sequences in the sample, about 14% were seen once. Sequenced: PBMCs or a T cell subset sorted from them (not recorded which). The receptors here all came from an adult woman who had mild COVID-19 (a few samples of this study predate the infection). Cell type and time point are not known.

V and J are TRBV28 and TRBJ2-7, with unresolved D. Germline V gives CDR1 MDHEN, CDR2 SYDVKM. V lost 3 bases and J 6 bases, leaving 24 bases between the germline ends. The CDR3 is 17 residues long. The CDR3 loop is CASSFLIDRSPWGEQYF. Written as DNA, the CDR3 is TGTGCCAGCAGTTTTCTCATTGACCGCTCTCCATGGGGCGAGCAGTACTTC.

This clonotype was detected a few times. This rearrangement joins TRBV11-1 to TRBJ2-1; D could derive from TRBD1 or TRBD2 (5 bases each). V lost 1 base to trimming and J lost 2 bases, with 9 bases between them. Germline assignment: CDR1 SGHAT and CDR2 FQDESV (reference sequence). The CDR3 is made up of 15 amino acids. The CDR3 here is CASSLVRDPYNEQFF. CDR3 DNA: TGTGCCAGCAGCTTAGTCAGGGACCCCTACAATGAGCAGTTCTTC.

The rearrangement links TRBV12-3 or TRBV12-4 to TRBJ2-3, with 10 bases that match TRBD1. The ends lost 6 bases at V and 3 bases at J; junction bases unmatched: 9. CDR3 size: 16 residues. CDR3 region: CASSLRTGGLTDTQYF. The CDR3 nucleotides are TGTGCCAGCAGCCTAAGGACAGGGGGTCTGACAGATACGCAGTATTTT.

This clonotype came up many times. The chain combines TRBV29-1 with TRBJ2-1; possible D gene TRBD2, 6 bases. V dropped 7 bases and J dropped 4 bases, with 8 bases sitting between them. Germline CDR1 is SQVTM and CDR2 is ANQGSEA. This CDR3 region has 11 residues. CDR3 coding DNA: TGCAGCGCCGGGGGATACAATGAGCAGTTCTTC. This encodes CSAGGYNEQFF.

This clonotype was observed at least ten times. V is TRBV9 and J is TRBJ1-2, with a possible D match to TRBD1 (5 bases). Germline V gives CDR1 SGDLS, CDR2 YYNGEE. The CDR3 is 13 residues long. The V and J ends lost 3 bases and 6 bases respectively, with 12 bases between them. The CDR3 nucleotides read TGTGCCAGCAGCGGACTAGGGGTACATGGCTACACCTTC. Translation: CASSGLGVHGYTF.

This rearrangement joins TRBV7-9 to TRBJ2-1; D is perhaps TRBD1 or TRBD2 (6 bases each). Germline assignment: CDR1 SEHNR and CDR2 FQNEAQ (reference sequence). The CDR3 sequence is 14 residues long. The V and J ends lost 1 base and 6 bases respectively, with 10 bases between them. This CDR3 reads CASSLVSGANEQFF. CDR3 nucleotide sequence: TGTGCCAGCAGCTTAGTGTCGGGGGCCAATGAGCAGTTCTTC.

V gene TRBV9 combines with J gene TRBJ2-2; TRBD1 matches at 8 bases. Germline loops: CDR1 SGDLS, CDR2 YYNGEE. This CDR3 region has 16 residues. Unmatched junction bases numbered 9, after V lost 3 bases and J lost 5 bases. Here the CDR3 reads CASSAPRQGPTGELFF. In DNA form, the CDR3 reads TGTGCCAGCAGCGCCCCCCGACAGGGGCCAACCGGGGAGCTGTTTTTT. Complete variable domain (other parts from reference TRBV9 and TRBJ2-2): DSGVTQTPKHLITATGQRVTLRCSPRSGDLSVYWYQQSLDQGLQFLIQYYNGEERAKGNILERFSAQQFPDLHSELNLSSLELGDSALYFCASSAPRQGPTGELFFGEGSRLTVL.

The gene calls are TRBV20-1 and TRBJ2-1; 11 bases agree with TRBD1. The CDR3 is 16 amino acids. V lost 1 base and J lost 2; bases outside the gene matches: 4. Per the germline V gene, CDR1 is DFQATT and CDR2 is SNEGSKA (reference sequence). The DNA of the CDR3 is TGCAGTGCTAGAGGAAGGACAGGGGGCGCCTACAATGAGCAGTTCTTC. Amino acid sequence: CSARGRTGGAYNEQFF.

The V gene is TRBV2, the J gene TRBJ2-7; tentative D call: TRBD2 (6 bases). V lost 8 bases, J lost 2 bases, and 13 bases lay in between. From germline, CDR1 is SNHLY and CDR2 FYNNEI. This CDR3 contains 13 residues. The CDR3 is CASVGGRAYEQYF. The CDR3 DNA reads TGTGCCAGCGTGGGAGGTAGGGCCTACGAGCAGTACTTC.

In its sample, this clonotype was seen a few times. V and J are TRBV12-3 or TRBV12-4 and TRBJ1-6; 7 bases line up with TRBD1. The CDR3 is made up of 14 amino acids. V trimming: 5 bases; J trimming: 5 bases; junction bases outside the gene matches: 3. CDR3 in amino acids: CASSGTANNSPLHF. CDR3 bases: TGTGCCAGCAGTGGGACAGCCAATAATTCACCCCTCCACTTT.

In this sample, this clonotype turned up many times. The chain recombines TRBV7-9 with TRBJ2-5; no firm D call. The CDR3 runs to 11 residues. V lost 3 bases and J 4 bases, leaving 3 bases between the germline ends. Germline CDR1 SEHNR, CDR2 FQNEAQ (reference sequence). CDR3 in amino acids: CASSFGETQYF. The CDR3 DNA follows: TGTGCCAGCAGCTTCGGAGAGACCCAGTACTTC. Looking up the rest from reference TRBV7-9 and TRBJ2-5 gives the full variable domain: DTGVSQNPRHKITKRGQNVTFRCDPISEHNRLYWYRQTLGQGPEFLTYFQNEAQLEKSRLLSDRFSAERPKGSFSTLEIQRTEQGDSAMYLCASSFGETQYFGPGTRLLVL.

There are a few counts of this clonotype. The V gene is TRBV13, the J gene TRBJ2-7; the D is unclear. Trimming left V 3 bases short and J 6 bases short, with 12 bases between. Per germline, CDR1 PRHDT and CDR2 FYEKMQ (reference sequence). The CDR3 runs to 13 residues. The CDR3 DNA reads TGTGCCAGCAGCTTCCCAAGTTCGTCCGAGCAGTACTTC. This gives the protein CASSFPSSSEQYF.

The V and J genes are TRBV9 and TRBJ2-1; the match to TRBD2 covers 10 bases. V lost 4 bases, J lost 9 bases, and 10 bases stayed unmatched. This CDR3 spans 15 amino acids. Germline CDR1 SGDLS, CDR2 YYNGEE. CDR3 coding DNA: TGTGCCAGCAGCCCCTCTAGCGGGAGTAACGCTGAGCAGTTCTTC. Translation gives CASSPSSGSNAEQFF.

The rearrangement uses TRBV6-5 and TRBJ2-3; possible D gene TRBD2, 7 bases. The germline gives CDR1 MNHEY, CDR2 SVGAGI. CDR3 size: 15 residues. V gave up 7 bases and J gave up 5 bases, with 19 bases separating them. Written as DNA, the CDR3 is TGTGCCAGCAAAGCCGGGGCGGGGGCCCAAGATACGCAGTATTTT. As protein: CASKAGAGAQDTQYF.

V is TRBV19 and J is TRBJ2-5; D is perhaps TRBD2 (5 bases). The CDR3 sequence is 15 residues long. Germline CDR1 is LNHDA and CDR2 is SQIVND (reference sequence). The V end lost 3 bases, the J end lost 0 bases, and 11 bases lay between the germline ends. The CDR3: CASSMAPGYQETQYF. In DNA, the CDR3 is TGTGCCAGTAGTATGGCCCCGGGGTACCAAGAGACCCAGTACTTC.